This T cell receptor (beta chain) appears in the sequencing data of a study of sequential checkpoint blockade in melanoma (dated by TCRdb to between 2018 and 2021). About the study as a whole: Using 1:1 randomization, the trial assigned patients either to first-line nivolumab followed by ipilimumab (arm A) or to ipilimumab followed by nivolumab (arm B). Maintenance nivolumab was given following each of the two trial sequences.

At the junction V is shortened by 1 base and J by 2 bases, with 11 bases in between. From cysteine to phenylalanine, the CDR3 is 16 amino acids long. CDR3 DNA only is kept here, 48 bases in frame from base 1. The germline V gene gives CDR1 as MNHNS and CDR2 as SASEGT. With regard to this clone: Its antigen is unknown. No clone much larger than this one lies a single base away; base qualities are absent.

This specimen's treatment or condition label, interpreted: randomized to nivolumab then ipilimumab (arm A) or the reverse (arm B). None of the trial patients had been given prior DNA-damaging chemotherapy. Thawed PBMCs were sorted on a FACS Aria II flow cytometer to isolate live CD3+CD8+ cells negative for CD19 and CD56. The samples were obtained from melanoma patients enrolled in CheckMate 064, an open-label, randomized phase II trial testing sequential checkpoint blockade. Peripheral blood mononuclear cells were collected by leukapheresis, purified using Ficoll-Paque, and frozen in human serum containing roughly 9.1% DMSO. Immediately after sorting, the purity of the sorted blood CD3+CD8+ cells was confirmed to be >95%, and DNA was then extracted. The paper as a whole reports these results and caveats: Larger, independent patient cohorts are needed to validate the response-prediction model that combines TCR metrics and mutation burden.

TCRbeta CDR3 regions were immunosequenced from genomic DNA with the immunoSEQ Assay. Before high-throughput sequencing, genomic DNA was amplified using bias-controlled multiplex PCR. The paper's processing steps were these. To quantify the absolute abundance of each unique TCRbeta CDR3 region, the sequences were collapsed and filtered. Clonality, defined as 1 minus Pielou's evenness, was calculated using productive rearrangements only. A previously published method was used to identify clones whose frequencies were significantly greater in on-treatment samples than in baseline samples. This immuneACCESS table, as held by TCRdb, lists in-frame sequences with V and J called but not all clones. Of the missing ones, under half trace to an unresolved V gene in checked studies; the others have no known cause. The V and J calls and clone size were taken over from that table, and D and trimming were inferred from the DNA. The sample table records 14,000 or so clones; 70% to 85% of these occur just once. The ten largest make up approximately 30% of the sample.

The rearrangement joined TRBV6-1 to TRBJ1-4; there is no confident call for the D gene. This sequence originates from a human donor with melanoma. The sample consisted of CD8+ T cells sorted from blood (inferred from file names), taken from a patient given nivolumab and ipilimumab in sequence. Read as DNA, the sequence is TGTGCCAGCAGTGAAGAACAGTCTTCGACTAATGAAAAACTGTTTTTT. This codes for CASSEEQSSTNEKLFF.